This T cell receptor (beta chain) emerged from a study of neurological immune-mediated disorders. This clonotype was found many times. TCRdb re-called the 5' RACE reads with MiXCR, one entry per CDR3 protein. The top ten clones hold less than 2.5% of a sample with roughly 34,000 distinct CDR3 sequences, about an eighth of them seen once. Regarding time point: longitudinal time-point 2. It was from 2 million PBMCs stored at -80 C that the unsorted libraries were obtained. J lost 1 base, V lost 2 bases, and 1 base had no gene match. Germline V gives CDR1 MNHEY, CDR2 SVGEGT. The CDR3 spans 14 residues. This receptor was taken from a middle-aged woman in good health. The chain links TRBV6-2 or TRBV6-3 to TRBJ1-1, with TRBD1 matching 7 bases. The sample taken for sequencing was PBMCs. The CDR3 is CASSYPGGNTEAFF. The CDR3 DNA is TGTGCCAGCAGTTACCCAGGGGGGAACACTGAAGCTTTCTTT.